These 6 T cell receptor beta chains were sequenced from one sample in a study of control samples from healthy donors and cancer patients. Profiled with immunoSEQ multiplex PCR; TCRdb holds only in-frame clones, not every one. The sample lists under 110,000 clones, 75% to 90% occurring once. Sequenced sample: blood. The receptors derive from a man aged 25-45 years in good health.

This chain joins TRBV10-1 and TRBJ2-1, with D possibly matching TRBD2 (6 bases). From germline, CDR1 is WNHNN and CDR2 SYGVQD (reference sequence). The germline V and J ends were trimmed by 0 bases and 7 bases, with 7 bases remaining between them. The CDR3 has 13 residues. CDR3: CASSESAGNEQFF. CDR3 bases: TGCGCCAGCAGTGAGTCGGCGGGGAATGAGCAGTTCTTC.

The chain has TRBV5-4 and TRBJ2-2, with 7 bases that match TRBD1. Germline V gene sequence: CDR1 SGHNT, CDR2 YYREEE (reference sequence). The CDR3 consists of 17 residues. The trim removed 4 bases at V and 1 base at J, leaving 10 bases unmatched. CDR3 sequence (DNA): TGTGCCAGCAGCCTTTTGGGGACAGACAGGAACACCGGGGAGCTGTTTTTT. Translating it yields CASSLLGTDRNTGELFF.

The CDR3 spells CASSRDSITDVATNEKLFF. CDR3 sequence (DNA): TGCGCCAGCAGCCGAGACTCTATTACCGACGTTGCAACTAATGAAAAACTGTTTTTT. The gene calls are TRBV4-1 and TRBJ1-4; D call uncertain. V was cut by 4 bases and J by 0 bases, with 21 bases left in between. The CDR3 covers 19 residues. Per germline, CDR1 MGHRA and CDR2 YSYEKL.

This chain joins TRBV7-5 and TRBJ1-3. TRBV7-5 counts as a pseudogene. The CDR3 loop spans 13 amino acids. As DNA, the CDR3 is TGTGTCAGAAGCTTGGTCGTAGAAAACACCATATATTTT. This encodes CVRSLVVENTIYF.

The chain couples TRBV27 to TRBJ1-5; TRBD1 might be the D (5 bases). The V gene's germline CDR1 is MNHEY and CDR2 SMNVEV (reference sequence). The germline V and J ends were trimmed by 4 bases and 3 bases, with 16 bases remaining between them. The length of the CDR3 is 16 residues. The DNA of the CDR3 is TGTGCCAGCAGTTCCATCCAGGGATCCCACAATCAGCCCCAGCATTTT. As protein: CASSSIQGSHNQPQHF.

The chain links TRBV6-2 or TRBV6-3 to TRBJ2-1; 7 bases fit TRBD2. The CDR3 contains 16 residues. Germline CDR1 and CDR2: MNHEY and SVGEGT. V lost 0 bases to trimming and J lost 6 bases; unmatched junction nucleotides: 8. The DNA for the CDR3 is TGTGCCAGCAGTTACTCGACCCGGGGGGAAGTCAATGAGCAGTTCTTC. Residues: CASSYSTRGEVNEQFF.